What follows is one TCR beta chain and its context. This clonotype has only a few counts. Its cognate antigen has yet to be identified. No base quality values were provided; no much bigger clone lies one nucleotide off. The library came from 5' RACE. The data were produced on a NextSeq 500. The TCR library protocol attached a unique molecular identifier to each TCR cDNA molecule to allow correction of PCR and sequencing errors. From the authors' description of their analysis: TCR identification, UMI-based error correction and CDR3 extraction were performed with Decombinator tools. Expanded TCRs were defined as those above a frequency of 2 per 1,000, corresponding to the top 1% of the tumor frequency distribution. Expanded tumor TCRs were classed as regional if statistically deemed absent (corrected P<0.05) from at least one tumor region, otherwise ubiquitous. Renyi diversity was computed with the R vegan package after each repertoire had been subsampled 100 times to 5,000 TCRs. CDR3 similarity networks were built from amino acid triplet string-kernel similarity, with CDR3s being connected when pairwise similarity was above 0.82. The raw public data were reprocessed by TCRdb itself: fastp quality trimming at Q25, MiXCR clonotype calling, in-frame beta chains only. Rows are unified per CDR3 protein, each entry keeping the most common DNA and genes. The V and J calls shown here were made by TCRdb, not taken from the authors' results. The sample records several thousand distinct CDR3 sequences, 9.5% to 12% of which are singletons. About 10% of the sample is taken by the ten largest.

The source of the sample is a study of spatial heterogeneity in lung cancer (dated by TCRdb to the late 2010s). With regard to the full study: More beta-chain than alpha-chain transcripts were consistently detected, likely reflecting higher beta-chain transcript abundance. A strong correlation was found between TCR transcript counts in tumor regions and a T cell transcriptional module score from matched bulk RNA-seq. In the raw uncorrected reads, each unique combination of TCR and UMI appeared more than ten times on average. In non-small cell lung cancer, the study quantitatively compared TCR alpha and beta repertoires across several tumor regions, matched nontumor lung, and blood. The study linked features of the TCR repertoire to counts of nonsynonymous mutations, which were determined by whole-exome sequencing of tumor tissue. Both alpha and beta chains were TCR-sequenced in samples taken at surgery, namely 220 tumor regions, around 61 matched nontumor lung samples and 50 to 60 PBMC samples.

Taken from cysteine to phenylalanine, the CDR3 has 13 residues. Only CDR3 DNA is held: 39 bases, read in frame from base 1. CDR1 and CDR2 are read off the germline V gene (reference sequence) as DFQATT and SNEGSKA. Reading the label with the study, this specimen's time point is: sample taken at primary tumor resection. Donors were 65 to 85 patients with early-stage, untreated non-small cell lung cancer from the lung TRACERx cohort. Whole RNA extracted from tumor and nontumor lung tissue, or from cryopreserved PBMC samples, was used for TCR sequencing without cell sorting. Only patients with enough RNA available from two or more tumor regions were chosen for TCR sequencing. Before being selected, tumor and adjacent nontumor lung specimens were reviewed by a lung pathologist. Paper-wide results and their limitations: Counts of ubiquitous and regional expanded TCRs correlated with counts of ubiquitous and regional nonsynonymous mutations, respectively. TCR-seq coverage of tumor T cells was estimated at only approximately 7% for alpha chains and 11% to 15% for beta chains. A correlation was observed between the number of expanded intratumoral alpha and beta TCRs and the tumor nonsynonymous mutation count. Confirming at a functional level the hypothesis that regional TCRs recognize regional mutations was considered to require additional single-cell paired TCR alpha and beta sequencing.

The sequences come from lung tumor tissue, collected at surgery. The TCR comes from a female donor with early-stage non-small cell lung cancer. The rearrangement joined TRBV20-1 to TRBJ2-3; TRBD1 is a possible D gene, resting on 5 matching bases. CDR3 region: CGLYGAYTDTQYF. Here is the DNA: TGCGGGCTTTATGGGGCCTACACAGATACGCAGTATTTT.